One and the same sample provided the 17 T cell receptor beta chains below, sequenced in a study of blood T cell repertoires in COVID-19. Profiling relied on immunoSEQ multiplex PCR, and the TCRdb table lists in-frame clones only, not all of them. The sample records 200,000 to 250,000 clones, approximately 77% being singletons. The sequencing sample was made of peripheral blood. The receptors were sampled from a woman at least 80 years old with acute or convalescent COVID-19.

The V call is TRBV25-1, the J call TRBJ1-3, with 7 positions matching TRBD1. The CDR3 has 15 residues. CDR1 and CDR2 from the germline V gene are MGHDK and SYGVNS. The junction had 1 base not matched to a gene; V was cut back by 2 bases and J by 0 bases. The CDR3 sequence: CASSETGDSGNTIYF. CDR3 nucleotides: TGTGCCAGCAGTGAAACAGGGGACTCTGGAAACACCATATATTTT.

The chain employs TRBV7-3 and TRBJ2-5; TRBD2 is a possible D gene (6 bases). V was clipped by 5 bases and J by 4 bases, with 14 bases between them. Germline CDR1 reads SGHTA; CDR2 reads FQGTGA. The CDR3 is made up of 14 amino acids. The CDR3, as DNA: TGTGCCAGCAGCCCTTCAGGGCGGGGAGAGACCCAGTACTTC. It is translated as CASSPSGRGETQYF.

The sample holds a few counts of this clone. This rearrangement joins TRBV5-1 to TRBJ2-1; 11 bases agree with TRBD2. Looked up from germline, CDR1 is SGHRS and CDR2 is YFSETQ. The length of the CDR3 is 15 residues. V lost 0 bases to trimming and J lost 9 bases; unmatched junction nucleotides: 5. CDR3 DNA: TGCGCCAGCAGCTTGGTGACTAGCGGGGCAGCTGAGCAGTTCTTC. This encodes CASSLVTSGAAEQFF.

Written as DNA, the CDR3 is TGTGCCAGCCGGGGAGAGAGATACGTGAACACTGAAGCTTTCTTT. This encodes CASRGERYVNTEAFF. The V call is TRBV7-3, the J call TRBJ1-1; D not certain. This CDR3 comprises 15 residues. From germline, CDR1 is SGHTA and CDR2 FQGTGA. V shed 8 bases and J shed 0 bases, with 16 bases lying between them.

The CDR3 here is CASSLSSGNTEAFF. For the CDR3, the DNA is TGTGCCAGCAGCTTAAGTTCCGGGAACACTGAAGCTTTCTTT. This sequence joins TRBV11-2 and TRBJ1-1; no definite D call. V was cut by 2 bases and J by 1 base, with 8 bases left in between. The V gene's germline CDR1 is SGHAT and CDR2 FQNNGV. This CDR3 has 14 residues.

The chain employs TRBV2 and TRBJ2-1; 10 nucleotides match TRBD2. Unmatched junction bases numbered 6, after V lost 8 bases and J lost 5 bases. Per germline, CDR1 SNHLY and CDR2 FYNNEI. The CDR3 loop spans 14 amino acids. The CDR3 nucleotides are TGTGCCAGCGTATGGACTAGCGGTAACAATGAGCAGTTCTTC. Translation gives CASVWTSGNNEQFF.

The CDR3 loop reads CASRTGPYYEQYF. CDR3 bases: TGTGCCAGCAGAACAGGACCTTACTACGAGCAGTACTTC. The V and J genes are TRBV2 and TRBJ2-7; D might be TRBD1 (5 bases). Germline values: CDR1 SNHLY, CDR2 FYNNEI. There are 13 residues in the CDR3. Trimming shortened V by 6 bases and J by 3 bases, and 12 bases separated the two germline ends.

This chain uses TRBV28 with TRBJ2-1, with D maybe TRBD2 (5 bases). This CDR3 spans 16 amino acids. V was clipped by 7 bases and J by 0 bases, with 16 bases between them. Germline-derived CDR1 and CDR2 are MDHEN and SYDVKM. CDR3 amino acids: CASTPSPGSSYNEQFF. CDR3 sequence (DNA): TGTGCCAGCACCCCCTCCCCGGGGAGCTCCTACAATGAGCAGTTCTTC.

This chain links TRBV10-3 with TRBJ1-2, with D perhaps matching TRBD1 (6 bases). This CDR3 has 13 amino acids. CDR1 is ENHRY and CDR2 is SYGVKD in the germline V gene. Trimming pared 8 bases from V and 3 bases from J, leaving 13 bases between. The DNA of the CDR3 is TGTGCCATCCAGGGCGAGGGGGACTATGGCTACACCTTC. Translation gives CAIQGEGDYGYTF.

The chain recombines TRBV2 with TRBJ1-5; TRBD1 aligns across 7 bases. The CDR3 is 15 amino acids. V trimming: 7 bases; J trimming: 1 base; junction bases outside the gene matches: 7. CDR1 and CDR2 from the germline V gene are SNHLY and FYNNEI. As DNA, the CDR3 is TGTGCCAGCACCGACAGGGAAGGAAGCAATCAGCCCCAGCATTTT. Protein product: CASTDREGSNQPQHF. Complete variable domain (other parts from reference TRBV2 and TRBJ1-5): EPEVTQTPSHQVTQMGQEVILRCVPISNHLYFYWYRQILGQKVEFLVSFYNNEISEKSEIFDDQFSVERPDGSNFTLKIRSTKLEDSAMYFCASTDREGSNQPQHFGDGTRLSIL.

CDR3 DNA: TGTGCCACCCAAGGTGGAGGGGTCTCTGGAAACACCATATATTTT. This translates into CATQGGGVSGNTIYF. J is TRBJ1-3 and V is TRBV6-6, with D possibly matching TRBD1 (5 bases). Germline V gene data show CDR1 as MNHNY and CDR2 as SVGAGI (reference sequence). This CDR3 spans 15 amino acids. V lost 10 bases, J lost 0 bases, and 16 bases lay in between.

The CDR3 DNA follows: TGCGCCAGCTCTTTCGGGGGTGGTTCCTACAATGAGCAGTTCTTC. Its translation is CASSFGGGSYNEQFF. The chain has TRBV10-2 and TRBJ2-1, with D perhaps matching TRBD2 (6 bases). This CDR3 spans 15 amino acids. Deletions cut 8 bases from V and 1 base from J, with 15 bases between. The germline V gene has CDR1 WSHSY and CDR2 SAAADI.

The V and J genes are TRBV12-3 or TRBV12-4 and TRBJ1-1, with D unresolved. V was shortened by 3 bases and J by 4 bases, with 9 bases between the two germline ends. The CDR3 has 13 amino acids. The CDR3: CASSFLGSTEAFF. As DNA, the CDR3 is TGTGCCAGCAGTTTCTTAGGGAGCACTGAAGCTTTCTTT.

The J gene is TRBJ2-7, the V gene TRBV7-2; D uncertain. The CDR3 is made up of 15 amino acids. Germline V gene sequence: CDR1 SGHTA, CDR2 FQGNSA. V was cut by 4 bases and J by 2 bases, with 15 bases left in between. The CDR3 nucleotides read TGTGCCAGCAGCTCCCCAGGCCTAACTCCCTACGAGCAGTACTTC. Its translation: CASSSPGLTPYEQYF.

The V gene is TRBV3-1 (or the pseudogene TRBV3-2), the J gene TRBJ2-3, with 12 positions matching TRBD1. Per the germline V gene, CDR1 is LGHDT and CDR2 is YNNKEL (reference sequence). The CDR3 totals 16 residues. V lost 4 bases, J lost 2 bases, and 4 bases stayed unmatched. The CDR3: CASSPRDRGHTDTQYF. The CDR3 nucleotides are TGTGCCAGCAGCCCCCGGGACAGGGGGCACACAGATACGCAGTATTTT.

This clone was observed a few times. This rearrangement joins TRBV27 to TRBJ2-2; 8 nucleotides align to TRBD1. V dropped 5 bases and J dropped 0; count of bases not matched to a gene: 2. Germline loops: CDR1 MNHEY, CDR2 SMNVEV (reference sequence). This CDR3 comprises 15 residues. The CDR3 coding sequence is TGTGCCAGCAGTAAACAGGGGGCGAACACCGGGGAGCTGTTTTTT. It yields the protein CASSKQGANTGELFF.

J is TRBJ1-1 and V is TRBV5-1, with 7 bases matching TRBD1. The CDR3 spans 14 residues. CDR1 and CDR2 from the germline V gene are SGHRS and YFSETQ. V shed 4 bases and J 1 base; nucleotides not matched to a gene: 4. The CDR3 region has the DNA TGCGCCAGCAGCGCCCGACAGGGGAACACTGAAGCTTTCTTT. Translation: CASSARQGNTEAFF.